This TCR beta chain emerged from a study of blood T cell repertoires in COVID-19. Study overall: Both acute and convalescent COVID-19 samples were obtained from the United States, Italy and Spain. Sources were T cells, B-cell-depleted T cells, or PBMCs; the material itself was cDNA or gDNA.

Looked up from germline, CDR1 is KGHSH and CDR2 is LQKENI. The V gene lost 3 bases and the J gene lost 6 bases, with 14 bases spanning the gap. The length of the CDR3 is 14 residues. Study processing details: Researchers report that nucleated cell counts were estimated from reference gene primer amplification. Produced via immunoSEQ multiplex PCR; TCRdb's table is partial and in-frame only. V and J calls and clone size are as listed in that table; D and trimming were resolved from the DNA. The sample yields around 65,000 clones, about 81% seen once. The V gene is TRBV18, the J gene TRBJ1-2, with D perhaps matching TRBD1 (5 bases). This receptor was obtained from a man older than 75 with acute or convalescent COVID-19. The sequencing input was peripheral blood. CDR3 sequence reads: CASSPEGRRDGYTF. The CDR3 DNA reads TGTGCCAGCTCACCGGAGGGGCGCCGGGATGGCTACACCTTC. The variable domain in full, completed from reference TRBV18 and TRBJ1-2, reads NAGVMQNPRHLVRRRGQEARLRCSPMKGHSHVYWYRQLPEEGLKFMVYLQKENIIDESGMPKERFSAEFPKEGPSILRIQQVVRGDSAAYFCASSPEGRRDGYTFGSGTRLTVV.